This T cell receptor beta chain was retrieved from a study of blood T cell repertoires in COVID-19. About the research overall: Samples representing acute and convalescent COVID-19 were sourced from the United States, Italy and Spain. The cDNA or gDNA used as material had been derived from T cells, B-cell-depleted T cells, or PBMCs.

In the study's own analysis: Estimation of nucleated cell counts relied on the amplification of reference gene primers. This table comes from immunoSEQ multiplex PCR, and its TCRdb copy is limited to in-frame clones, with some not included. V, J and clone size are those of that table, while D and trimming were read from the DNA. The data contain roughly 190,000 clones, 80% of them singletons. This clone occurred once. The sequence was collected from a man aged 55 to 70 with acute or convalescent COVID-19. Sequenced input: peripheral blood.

In DNA form, the CDR3 reads TGTGCCAGTAGTTTTCGGGACTCTGGAAACACCATATATTTT. It encodes CASSFRDSGNTIYF. The rearrangement links TRBV19 to TRBJ1-3, with no clear D. V gave up 5 bases and J gave up 0 bases, with 8 bases separating them. The CDR3 extends over 14 amino acids. The V gene's germline CDR1 is LNHDA and CDR2 SQIVND (reference sequence). Combining the CDR3 with reference TRBV19 and TRBJ1-3 gives the whole variable domain DGGITQSPKYLFRKEGQNVTLSCEQNLNHDAMYWYRQDPGQGLRLIYYSQIVNDFQKGDIAEGYSVSREKKESFPLTVTSAQKNPTAFYLCASSFRDSGNTIYFGEGSWLTVV.